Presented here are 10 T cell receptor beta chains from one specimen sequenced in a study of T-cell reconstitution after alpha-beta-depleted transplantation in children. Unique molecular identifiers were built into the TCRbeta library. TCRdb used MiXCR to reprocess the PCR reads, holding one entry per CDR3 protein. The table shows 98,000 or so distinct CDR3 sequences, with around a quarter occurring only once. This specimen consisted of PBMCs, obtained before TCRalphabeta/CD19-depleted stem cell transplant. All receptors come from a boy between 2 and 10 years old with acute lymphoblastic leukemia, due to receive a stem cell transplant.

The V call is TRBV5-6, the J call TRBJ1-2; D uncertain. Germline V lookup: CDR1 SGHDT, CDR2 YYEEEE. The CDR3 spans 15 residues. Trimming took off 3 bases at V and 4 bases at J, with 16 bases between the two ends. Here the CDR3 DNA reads TGTGCCAGCAGCTGGATCGAGAGGCAGGCCTATGGCTACACCTTC. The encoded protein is CASSWIERQAYGYTF.

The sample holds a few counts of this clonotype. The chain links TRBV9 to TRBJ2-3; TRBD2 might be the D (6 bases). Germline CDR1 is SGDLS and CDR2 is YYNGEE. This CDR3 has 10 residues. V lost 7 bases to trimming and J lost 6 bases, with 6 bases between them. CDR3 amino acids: CASGGDTQYF. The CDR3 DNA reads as TGTGCCAGCGGGGGGGATACGCAGTATTTT.

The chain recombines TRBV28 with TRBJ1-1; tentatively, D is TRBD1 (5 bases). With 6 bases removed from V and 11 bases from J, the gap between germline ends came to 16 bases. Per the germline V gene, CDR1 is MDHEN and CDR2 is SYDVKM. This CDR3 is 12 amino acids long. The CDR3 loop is CASRDKVQMAFF. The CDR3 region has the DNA TGTGCCAGCAGGGACAAGGTCCAGATGGCTTTCTTT. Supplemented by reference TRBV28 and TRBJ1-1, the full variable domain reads DVKVTQSSRYLVKRTGEKVFLECVQDMDHENMFWYRQDPGLGLRLIYFSYDVKMKEKGDIPEGYSVSREKKERFSLILESASTNQTSMYLCASRDKVQMAFFGQGTRLTVV.

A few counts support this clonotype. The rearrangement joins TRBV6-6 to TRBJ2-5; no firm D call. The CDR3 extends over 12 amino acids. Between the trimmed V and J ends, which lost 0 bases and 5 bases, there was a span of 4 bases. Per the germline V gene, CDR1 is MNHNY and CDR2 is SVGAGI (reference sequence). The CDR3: CASSYSGETQYF. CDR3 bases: TGTGCCAGCAGTTACTCGGGCGAGACCCAGTACTTC.

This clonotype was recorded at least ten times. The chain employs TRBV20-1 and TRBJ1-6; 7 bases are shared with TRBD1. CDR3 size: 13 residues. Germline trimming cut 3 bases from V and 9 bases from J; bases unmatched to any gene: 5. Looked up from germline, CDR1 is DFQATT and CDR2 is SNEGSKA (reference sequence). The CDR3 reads CSASPTGVSPLHF. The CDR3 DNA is TGCAGTGCTAGTCCAACAGGGGTTTCACCCCTCCACTTT.

This chain's CDR3 is CSVEGDFTDTQYF. As DNA, the CDR3 is TGCAGCGTTGAAGGCGATTTCACAGATACGCAGTATTTT. The chain combines TRBV29-1 with TRBJ2-3; D is uncertain. Germline V gene lookup returns CDR1 SQVTM and CDR2 ANQGSEA. V was trimmed by 1 base and J by 2 bases, leaving 7 bases between them. This CDR3 comprises 13 residues.

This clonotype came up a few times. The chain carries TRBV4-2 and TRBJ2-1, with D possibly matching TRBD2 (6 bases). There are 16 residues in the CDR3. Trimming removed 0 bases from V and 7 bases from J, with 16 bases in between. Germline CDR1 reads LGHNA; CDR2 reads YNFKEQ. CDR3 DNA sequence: TGTGCCAGCAGCCAAGATGTGGCGGAGGGGCCTAATGAGCAGTTCTTC. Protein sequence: CASSQDVAEGPNEQFF.

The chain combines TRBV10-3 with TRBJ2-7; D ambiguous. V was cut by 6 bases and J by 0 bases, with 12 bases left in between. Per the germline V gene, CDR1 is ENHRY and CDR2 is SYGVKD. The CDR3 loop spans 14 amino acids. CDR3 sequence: CAISTLGNSYEQYF. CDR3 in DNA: TGTGCCATCAGCACACTGGGGAACTCCTACGAGCAGTACTTC.

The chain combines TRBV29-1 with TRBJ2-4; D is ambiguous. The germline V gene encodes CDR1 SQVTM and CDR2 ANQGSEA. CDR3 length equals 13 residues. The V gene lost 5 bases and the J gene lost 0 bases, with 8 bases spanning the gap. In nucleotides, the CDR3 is TGCAGCGTTCAAACATTAGCCAAAAACATTCAGTACTTC. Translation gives CSVQTLAKNIQYF.

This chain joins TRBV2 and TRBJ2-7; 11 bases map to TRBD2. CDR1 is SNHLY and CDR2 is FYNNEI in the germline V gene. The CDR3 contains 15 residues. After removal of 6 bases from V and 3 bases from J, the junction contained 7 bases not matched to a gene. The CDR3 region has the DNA TGTGCCAGCAGGGGGACTAGCGGTCTTGGCTACGAGCAGTACTTC. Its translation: CASRGTSGLGYEQYF.